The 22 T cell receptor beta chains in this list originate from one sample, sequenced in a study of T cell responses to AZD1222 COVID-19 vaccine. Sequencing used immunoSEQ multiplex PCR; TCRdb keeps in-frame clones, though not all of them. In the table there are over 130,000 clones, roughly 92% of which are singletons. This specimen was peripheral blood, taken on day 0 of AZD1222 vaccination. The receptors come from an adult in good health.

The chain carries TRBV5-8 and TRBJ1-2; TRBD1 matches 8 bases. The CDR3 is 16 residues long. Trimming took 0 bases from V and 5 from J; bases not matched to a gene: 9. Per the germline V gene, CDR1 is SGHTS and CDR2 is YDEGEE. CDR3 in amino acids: CASSLAGQAYFYGYTF. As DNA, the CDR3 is TGTGCCAGCAGCTTGGCGGGACAGGCCTATTTTTATGGCTACACCTTC.

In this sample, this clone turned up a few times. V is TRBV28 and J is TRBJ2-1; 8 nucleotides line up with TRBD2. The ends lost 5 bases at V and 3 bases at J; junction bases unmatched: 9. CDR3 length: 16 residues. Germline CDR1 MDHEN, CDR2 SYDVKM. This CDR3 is CASSLEVAGRYNEQFF. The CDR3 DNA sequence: TGTGCCAGCAGTCTAGAGGTAGCGGGGCGCTACAATGAGCAGTTCTTC.

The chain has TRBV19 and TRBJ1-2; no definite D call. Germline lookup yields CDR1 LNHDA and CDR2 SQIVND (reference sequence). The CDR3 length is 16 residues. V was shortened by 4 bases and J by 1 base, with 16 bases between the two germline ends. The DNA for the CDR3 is TGTGCCAGTAGTACCGGCCGAAGTCAAATTAACTATGGCTACACCTTC. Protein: CASSTGRSQINYGYTF.

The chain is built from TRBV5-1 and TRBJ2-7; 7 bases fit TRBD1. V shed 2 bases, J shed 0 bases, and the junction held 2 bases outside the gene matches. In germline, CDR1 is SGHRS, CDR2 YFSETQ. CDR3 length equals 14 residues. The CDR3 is CASSLQGSSYEQYF. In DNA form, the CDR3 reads TGCGCCAGCAGCTTACAGGGGTCCTCCTACGAGCAGTACTTC. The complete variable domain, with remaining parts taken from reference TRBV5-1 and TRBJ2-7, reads KAGVTQTPRYLIKTRGQQVTLSCSPISGHRSVSWYQQTPGQGLQFLFEYFSETQRNKGNFPGRFSGRQFSNSRSEMNVSTLELGDSALYLCASSLQGSSYEQYFGPGTRLTVT.

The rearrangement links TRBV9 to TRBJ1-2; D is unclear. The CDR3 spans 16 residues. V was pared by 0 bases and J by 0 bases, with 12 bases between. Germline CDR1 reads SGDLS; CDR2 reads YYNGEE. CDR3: CASSVATGSANYGYTF. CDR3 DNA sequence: TGTGCCAGCAGCGTAGCTACGGGTTCCGCTAACTATGGCTACACCTTC. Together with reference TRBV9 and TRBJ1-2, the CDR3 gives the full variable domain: DSGVTQTPKHLITATGQRVTLRCSPRSGDLSVYWYQQSLDQGLQFLIQYYNGEERAKGNILERFSAQQFPDLHSELNLSSLELGDSALYFCASSVATGSANYGYTFGSGTRLTVV.

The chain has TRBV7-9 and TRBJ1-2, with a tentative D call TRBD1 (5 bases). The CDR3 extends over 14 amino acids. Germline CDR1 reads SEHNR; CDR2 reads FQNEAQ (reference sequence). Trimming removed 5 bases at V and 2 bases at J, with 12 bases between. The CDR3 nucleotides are TGTGCCAGCAGCCCCGCCGGGGGGAACTATGGCTACACCTTC. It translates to CASSPAGGNYGYTF.

This CDR3 is CASSSTYEQYF. CDR3 sequence (DNA): TGTGCCAGCAGTTCAACGTACGAGCAGTACTTC. J is TRBJ2-7 and V is TRBV28; D unresolved. Germline assignment: CDR1 MDHEN and CDR2 SYDVKM. V was pared by 4 bases and J by 4 bases, with 5 bases between. CDR3 length equals 11 residues.

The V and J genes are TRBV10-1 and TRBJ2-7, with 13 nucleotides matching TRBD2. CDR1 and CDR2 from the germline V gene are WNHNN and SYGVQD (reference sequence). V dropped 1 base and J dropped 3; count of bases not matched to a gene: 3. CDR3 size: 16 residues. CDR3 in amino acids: CASSELTSGGSYEQYF. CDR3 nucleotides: TGCGCCAGCAGTGAGTTGACTAGCGGGGGGAGCTACGAGCAGTACTTC.

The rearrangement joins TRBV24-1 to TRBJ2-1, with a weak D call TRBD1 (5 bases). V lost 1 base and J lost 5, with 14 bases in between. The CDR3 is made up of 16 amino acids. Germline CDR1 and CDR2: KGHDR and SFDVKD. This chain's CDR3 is CATSDFGQGSNNEQFF. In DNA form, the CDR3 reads TGTGCCACCAGTGATTTTGGGCAGGGAAGTAACAATGAGCAGTTCTTC.

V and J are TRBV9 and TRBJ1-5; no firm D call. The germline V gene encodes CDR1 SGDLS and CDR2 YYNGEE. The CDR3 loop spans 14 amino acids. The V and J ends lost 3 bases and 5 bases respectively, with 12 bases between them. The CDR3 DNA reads TGTGCCAGCAGCGCTCACGAATGGGATCAGCCCCAGCATTTT. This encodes CASSAHEWDQPQHF.

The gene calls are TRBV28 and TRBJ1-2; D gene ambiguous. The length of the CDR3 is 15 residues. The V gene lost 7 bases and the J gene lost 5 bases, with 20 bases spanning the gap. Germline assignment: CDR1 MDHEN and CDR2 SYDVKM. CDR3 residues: CASTTSWGGLYGYTF. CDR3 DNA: TGTGCCAGCACCACCTCCTGGGGAGGCCTGTATGGCTACACCTTC.

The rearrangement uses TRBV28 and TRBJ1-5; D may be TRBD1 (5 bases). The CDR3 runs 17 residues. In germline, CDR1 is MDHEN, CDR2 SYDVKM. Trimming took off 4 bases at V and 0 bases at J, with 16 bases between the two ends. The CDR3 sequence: CASSSSIQAYSNQPQHF. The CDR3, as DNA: TGTGCCAGCAGTTCCTCCATACAGGCTTATAGCAATCAGCCCCAGCATTTT.

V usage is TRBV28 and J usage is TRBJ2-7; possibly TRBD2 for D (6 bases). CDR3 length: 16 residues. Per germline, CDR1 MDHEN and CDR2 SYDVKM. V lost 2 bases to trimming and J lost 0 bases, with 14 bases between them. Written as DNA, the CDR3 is TGTGCCAGCAGTTTAGGAAGGGCGGGGACCTCCTACGAGCAGTACTTC. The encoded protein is CASSLGRAGTSYEQYF.

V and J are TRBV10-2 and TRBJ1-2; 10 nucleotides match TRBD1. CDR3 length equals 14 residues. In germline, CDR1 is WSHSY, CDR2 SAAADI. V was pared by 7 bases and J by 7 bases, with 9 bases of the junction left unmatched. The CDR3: CASTSSGTGVGYTF. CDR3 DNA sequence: TGCGCCAGCACTTCATCCGGGACAGGGGTTGGCTACACCTTC.

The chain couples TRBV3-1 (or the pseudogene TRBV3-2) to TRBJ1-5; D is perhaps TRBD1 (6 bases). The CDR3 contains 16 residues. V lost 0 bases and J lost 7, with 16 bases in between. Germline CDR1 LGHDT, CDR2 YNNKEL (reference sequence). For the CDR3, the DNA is TGTGCCAGCAGCCAAGATCAGCCCAGCAGGGGCCAGCCCCAGCATTTT. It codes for CASSQDQPSRGQPQHF.

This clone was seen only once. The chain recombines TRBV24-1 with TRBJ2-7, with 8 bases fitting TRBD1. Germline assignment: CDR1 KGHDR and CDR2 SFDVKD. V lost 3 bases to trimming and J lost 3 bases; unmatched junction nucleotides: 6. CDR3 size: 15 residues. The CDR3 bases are TGTGCCACCAGTGATCCCACAGGGGGGAACTACGAGCAGTACTTC. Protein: CATSDPTGGNYEQYF.

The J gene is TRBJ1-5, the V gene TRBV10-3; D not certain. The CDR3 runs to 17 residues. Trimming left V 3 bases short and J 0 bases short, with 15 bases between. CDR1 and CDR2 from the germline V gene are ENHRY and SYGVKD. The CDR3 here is CAISDGTESYSNQPQHF. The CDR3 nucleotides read TGTGCCATCAGTGACGGCACTGAGTCATATAGCAATCAGCCCCAGCATTTT.

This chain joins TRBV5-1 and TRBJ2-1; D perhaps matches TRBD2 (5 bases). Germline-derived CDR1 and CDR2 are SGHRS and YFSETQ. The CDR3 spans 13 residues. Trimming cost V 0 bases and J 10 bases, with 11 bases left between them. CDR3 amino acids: CASSLGPGGEQFF. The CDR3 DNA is TGCGCCAGCAGCTTGGGCCCAGGAGGAGAGCAGTTCTTC.

The CDR3 coding sequence is TGTGCCAGCAGCCAGACTAGCGGACAACCCTGGAATGAGCAGTTCTTC. Protein product: CASSQTSGQPWNEQFF. V gene TRBV7-6 combines with J gene TRBJ2-1, with 9 nucleotides matching TRBD2. V shed 5 bases, J shed 7 bases, and the junction held 12 bases outside the gene matches. The CDR3 loop spans 16 amino acids. Germline assignment: CDR1 SGHVS and CDR2 FNYEAQ.

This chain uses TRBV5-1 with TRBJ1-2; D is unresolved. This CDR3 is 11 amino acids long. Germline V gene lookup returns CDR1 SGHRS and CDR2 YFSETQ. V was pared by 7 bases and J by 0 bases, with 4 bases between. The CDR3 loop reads CASRSNYGYTF. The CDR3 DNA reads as TGCGCCAGCCGTTCTAACTATGGCTACACCTTC.

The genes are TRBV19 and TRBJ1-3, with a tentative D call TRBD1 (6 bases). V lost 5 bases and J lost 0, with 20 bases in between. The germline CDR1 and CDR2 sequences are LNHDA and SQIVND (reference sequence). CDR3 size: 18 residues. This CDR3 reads CASSPRRDTRISGNTIYF. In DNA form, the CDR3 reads TGTGCCAGTAGTCCCCGCCGGGACACACGCATCTCTGGAAACACCATATATTTT.

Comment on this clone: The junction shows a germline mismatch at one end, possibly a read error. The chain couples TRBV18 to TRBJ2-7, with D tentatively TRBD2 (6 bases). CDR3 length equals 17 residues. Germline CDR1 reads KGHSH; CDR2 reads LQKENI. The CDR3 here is CASSPQSPLAVSCEQYF. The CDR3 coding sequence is TGTGCCAGCTCACCACAGTCTCCTTTAGCGGTCTCCTGCGAGCAGTACTTC.